The T cell receptor (beta chain) described here comes from a study of cytomegalovirus exposure and HLA in healthy donors. The PCR was carried out with 60 Vbeta primers and 13 Jbeta primers. Produced via immunoSEQ multiplex PCR; TCRdb's table is partial and in-frame only. The top ten hold approximately 5.6% of the sample, which has over 110,000 clones, about four fifths seen once. Looked up from germline, CDR1 is LNHDA and CDR2 is SQIVND (reference sequence). This CDR3 region has 13 residues. With 3 bases removed from V and 5 bases from J, the gap between germline ends came to 8 bases. The receptor comes from a woman aged 40 to 50 in good health and CMV-seropositive. The chain has TRBV19 and TRBJ1-5; D may be TRBD1 (5 bases). Sample: PBMCs. The CDR3 nucleotides read TGTGCCAGTAGTATCGGGACTGATCAGCCCCAGCATTTT. Protein product: CASSIGTDQPQHF.